Listed below are T cell receptor beta chains from one sample, sequenced in a study of human T cells and chemical hapten exposure. TCRdb re-called the RACE reads through MiXCR, storing one row per CDR3 protein. The sample holds around 200,000 distinct CDR3 sequences, under 25% seen once. The sequences come from whole blood, collected in connection with sensitization to the hapten diphenylcyclopropenone (DPC). Source of these receptors: a woman between 35 and 50 years old with alopecia areata. Some clones in this sample may be carry-over from other donors' samples. Each CDR3 is given without its conserved first and last residue.

V gene | CDR3 protein
TRBV10-3 | AIRDGEQYTEAF
TRBV10-3 | AITLGINYGYT
TRBV20-1 | SAFGWTGQETQY
TRBV6-5 | ASRRDSSYEQY
TRBV27 | ASSQTSSGSTDTQY
TRBV28 | ASSISGDRDEQY
TRBV27 | ASRGLAGGYEQY
TRBV7-8 | ASSWGTQGPNTEAF
TRBV7-9 | ASSLTSPGELF
TRBV7-2 | ASSLSLGLAES
TRBV7-9 | ASSSIGSYEQY
TRBV7-2 | ASSLAPRAEAF
TRBV20-1 | SARAPWAGSYNEQF
TRBV25-1 | ASSESGLTGVGEIGNQPQH
TRBV7-6 | ASSLVRGSYNEQF
TRBV4-3 | ASSQDRGSHTGELF
TRBV28 | ASSLFRDRGGNQPQH
TRBV7-3 | ASSLKGYTEAF
TRBV12-3/TRBV12-4 | ASSLMGVVEDGYT
TRBV7-9 | ASSTTGVGYGYT
TRBV29-1 | SVRTDNEQF
TRBV7-2 | ASSLGGFKSEQY
TRBV9 | ASSAGQASYEQY
TRBV4-3 | ASSHGLGAGYEQY
TRBV6-2/TRBV6-3 | ASSYSKGHTQY
TRBV28 | ASSIPTPGEQY
TRBV6-5 | ASSHGVPSYEQY
TRBV7-2 | ASSPQYEQY
TRBV28 | AISYLALVGGANEQF
TRBV6-6 | ASTNGQTGI
TRBV6-2/TRBV6-3 | ASHRAGREAGEQY
TRBV28 | ASSTGHSLPPIQETQY
TRBV10-3 | AISEGQSDEKLF
TRBV20-1 | SAKKDRLADVSQETQY
TRBV6-5 | ASSSPGSAKYEQY
TRBV11-2 | ASSLGASGFTDTQY
TRBV4-1 | ASSPNPDRHYEQY
TRBV6-1 | ASSEAGLAGGPH
TRBV29-1 | SVPVSTGTVNYGYT
TRBV6-2/TRBV6-3 | ASSYLAPGTGGYSGANVLT
TRBV28 | ASSSLPDTQY
TRBV4-2 | ASSQGGGLAPGELF
TRBV6-5 | ASSSQATGLNSPLH
TRBV30 | AWSPGTADTQY
TRBV7-2 | ASSSWRDTQY
TRBV20-1 | SAPLVGLETQY